This TCR beta chain was documented in a study of spatial heterogeneity in lung cancer. At the level of the study: Detection of beta-chain sequences consistently exceeded that of alpha-chain sequences. As counted in raw reads, each unique TCR and UMI combination appeared more than ten times on average.

V was shortened by 4 bases and J by 7 bases, with 10 bases between the two germline ends. The CDR3 runs to 13 residues. Per the germline V gene, CDR1 is MNHEY and CDR2 is SVGEGT. All TCR cDNA molecules were individually tagged with a unique molecular identifier. Each CDR3 protein gets one entry after TCRdb re-called the 5' RACE reads with MiXCR. This table holds 90,000 or so distinct CDR3 sequences, around 8.6% found once. The time point is: sample taken at primary tumor resection. Whole RNA from tumor, nontumor lung or frozen PBMC was sequenced unsorted. The sample holds a few counts of this clonotype.

This TCR derives from a male donor with early-stage non-small cell lung cancer. Source: PBMCs, taken at surgery. The chain is built from TRBV6-2 or TRBV6-3 and TRBJ2-2, with a possible D match to TRBD2 (5 bases). The CDR3 reads CASSLYEGGELFF. CDR3 bases: TGTGCCAGCAGTTTATACGAGGGCGGGGAGCTGTTTTTT.